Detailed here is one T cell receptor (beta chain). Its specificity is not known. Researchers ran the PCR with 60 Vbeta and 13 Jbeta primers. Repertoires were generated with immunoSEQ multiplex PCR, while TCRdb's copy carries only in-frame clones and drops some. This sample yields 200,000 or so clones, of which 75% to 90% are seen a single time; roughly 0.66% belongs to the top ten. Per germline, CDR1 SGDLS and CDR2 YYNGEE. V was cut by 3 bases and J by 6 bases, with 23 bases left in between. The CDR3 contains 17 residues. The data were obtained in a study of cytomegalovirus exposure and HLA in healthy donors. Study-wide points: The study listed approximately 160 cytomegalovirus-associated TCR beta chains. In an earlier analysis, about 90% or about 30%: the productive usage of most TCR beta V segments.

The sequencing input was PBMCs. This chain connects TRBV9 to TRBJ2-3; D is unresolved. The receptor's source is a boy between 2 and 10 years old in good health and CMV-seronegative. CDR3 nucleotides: TGTGCCAGCAGCGGCACCGGATCTAGGAAACTGTCTGATACGCAGTATTTT. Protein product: CASSGTGSRKLSDTQYF.